The 30 T cell receptor beta chains reported below all come from one sample, sequenced in a study of tumor-infiltrating lymphocytes in primary liver carcinoma. Blood RNA came from unsorted whole blood; germline DNA was also extracted. The input was 450 to 500 ng total RNA; TCR beta cDNA was made from it with a constant-region primer. Library construction for TCR beta comprised three nested multiplex PCR rounds performed with slightly modified ARM-PCR. For about 11 cycles apiece, the opening two PCR rounds ran with TRBV1-TRBV30 forward primers and a C-beta reverse primer. One entry per CDR3 protein results from TCRdb running MiXCR on the multiplex PCR reads. The table records approximately 310,000 distinct CDR3 sequences, over 55% of them present only once. Sequences were obtained from peripheral blood. The source of these receptors is a man aged 35 to 55 with primary liver carcinoma and hepatitis B virus infection.

There are a few counts of this clonotype. This chain uses TRBV7-9 with TRBJ2-7; tentatively, D is TRBD1 (5 bases). The CDR3 spans 15 residues. Germline CDR1 and CDR2: SEHNR and FQNEAQ (reference sequence). Trimming left V 5 bases short and J 3 bases short, with 17 bases between. The chain's CDR3 is CASSDQGSGIYEQYF. CDR3 coding DNA: TGTGCCAGCAGCGATCAGGGCTCAGGGATCTACGAGCAGTACTTC.

As to this clonotype: Relative to the germline gene, one junction end is altered; a read error may explain this. The genes are TRBV6-6 and TRBJ1-3; unclear D gene. In germline, CDR1 is MNHNY, CDR2 SVGAGI (reference sequence). The CDR3 has 14 amino acids. CDR3 in DNA: TGTGTCAGCAGCCCCGCGAGCTCTGGAAACACCATATATTTT. Its translation: CVSSPASSGNTIYF.

This chain connects TRBV5-4 to TRBJ1-2, with D possibly being TRBD1 (5 bases). Between the trimmed V and J ends, which lost 0 bases and 4 bases, there was a span of 10 bases. Germline V CDR1 and CDR2: SGHNT, YYREEE (reference sequence). The CDR3 length is 14 residues. The CDR3 DNA follows: TGTGCCAGCAGCTTGGTAGAGGGGAGCTATGGCTACACCTTC. Translation: CASSLVEGSYGYTF.

In the case of this clonotype: Just one base apart from a much larger clone, this may be a read error. A read error is likely, as this CDR3 ends without the conserved phenylalanine or tryptophan. The chain couples TRBV5-6 to TRBJ2-1; 10 bases line up with TRBD2. The CDR3 totals 16 residues. The ends lost 4 bases at V and 0 bases at J; junction bases unmatched: 4. Germline V lookup: CDR1 SGHDT, CDR2 YYEEEE. The CDR3 DNA reads as TGTGCCAGCAGCCCTAGCGGGAGTATCTCCTACAATGAGCAGTTCTCC. Its translation is CASSPSGSISYNEQFS.

V usage is TRBV30 and J usage is TRBJ2-1; D unclear. This CDR3 spans 15 amino acids. Trimming took off 0 bases at V and 1 base at J, with 10 bases between the two ends. CDR1 and CDR2 from the germline V gene are GTSNPN and SVGIG (reference sequence). Here the CDR3 DNA reads TGTGCCTGGAGTGTAGAGCACGTATCCTACAATGAGCAGTTCTTC. This encodes CAWSVEHVSYNEQFF.

About this clonotype itself: A much larger clonotype is one base distant, so this may be a read error. The chain has TRBV6-2 or TRBV6-3 and TRBJ2-3; D is perhaps TRBD2 (6 bases). The V gene's germline CDR1 is MNHEY and CDR2 SVGEGT. The length of the CDR3 is 15 residues. With 7 bases removed from V and 2 bases from J, the gap between germline ends came to 16 bases. CDR3 protein: CASTPSVRATDTQYF. CDR3 DNA: TGTGCCAGCACTCCTAGCGTGAGGGCCACAGATACGCAGTATTTT.

The chain recombines TRBV12-5 with TRBJ1-2; TRBD1 might be the D (6 bases). The CDR3 totals 17 residues. Germline CDR1 is LGHNT and CDR2 is FRNRAP. V shed 4 bases and J shed 5 bases, with 23 bases lying between them. For the CDR3, the DNA is TGTGCTAGTGGTTCAAATGGAGCAACAGGGATCCTATATGGCTACACCTTC. Its protein is CASGSNGATGILYGYTF.

Only a few counts were recorded for this clonotype. Just one base apart from a much larger clone, this may be a read error. The V call is TRBV29-1, the J call TRBJ2-5, with no clear D. The V gene's germline CDR1 is SQVTM and CDR2 ANQGSEA. The V end was cut by 4 bases, the J end by 4 bases, with 16 bases between. The CDR3 runs to 14 residues. CDR3 loop: CSVAGNMGSETQYF. CDR3 in DNA: TGCAGCGTTGCGGGTAACATGGGCTCAGAGACCCAGTACTTC.

In the case of this clonotype: A much larger clonotype is one base distant, so this may be a read error. V usage is TRBV30 and J usage is TRBJ1-4; maybe TRBD1 (5 bases). The V end lost 7 bases, the J end lost 4 bases, and 13 bases lay between the germline ends. CDR3 length: 13 amino acids. Germline V lookup: CDR1 GTSNPN, CDR2 SVGIG (reference sequence). This CDR3 is CALETEDNEKLFF. DNA for the CDR3: TGTGCCTTAGAGACAGAGGATAATGAAAAACTGTTTTTT.

About this clonotype: The CDR3 ends on some other residue instead of the conserved phenylalanine or tryptophan, so this is likely a read error. V gene TRBV11-2 combines with J gene TRBJ1-4, with D perhaps TRBD1 (6 bases). CDR3 size: 14 residues. Looked up from germline, CDR1 is SGHAT and CDR2 is FQNNGV. CDR3 amino acids: CVSSLGRGVEKLFL. CDR3 DNA: TGTGTCAGCAGCTTAGGGAGGGGGGTTGAAAAACTGTTTCTT.

The rearrangement joins TRBV5-1 to TRBJ1-3; D is ambiguous. Deletions cut 3 bases from V and 8 bases from J, with 18 bases between. CDR1 is SGHRS and CDR2 is YFSETQ in the germline V gene. This CDR3 is 15 amino acids long. CDR3 nucleotides: TGCGCCAGCAGCTCGGAGGGTAGAATATCGGACACCATATATTTT. Translation gives CASSSEGRISDTIYF.

Worth noting for this clonotype: With a much larger clone just one base away, this may be a read error. V gene TRBV6-2 or TRBV6-3 combines with J gene TRBJ2-2, with 12 bases fitting TRBD2. Germline V lookup: CDR1 MNHEY, CDR2 SVGEGT. This CDR3 has 16 residues. The chain's CDR3 is CASRRTSGANIGELFF. CDR3 sequence (DNA): TGTGCCAGCAGACGGACTAGCGGGGCGAACATCGGGGAGCTGTTTTTT.

As regards this clonotype: This could be a read error, since a much larger clone is one nucleotide away. V usage is TRBV6-2 or TRBV6-3 and J usage is TRBJ1-2; D not resolved. The CDR3 extends over 12 amino acids. The germline CDR1 and CDR2 sequences are MNHEY and SVGEGT. CDR3 DNA: TGTGTCAGCAGTCCCTCGAACTATGGCTACACCTTC. This encodes CVSSPSNYGYTF.

A remark on this clonotype: This could be a read error, since a much larger clone is one nucleotide away. V is TRBV12-3 or TRBV12-4 and J is TRBJ2-2; perhaps TRBD2 as D (6 bases). Trimming cost V 8 bases and J 10 bases, with 14 bases left between them. There are 12 residues in the CDR3. The CDR3 DNA is TGTGCCAGCGGCACTAGCTCCGAGGAGCTGTTTTTT. Residues: CASGTSSEELFF.

The chain carries TRBV18 and TRBJ2-1; 8 bases line up with TRBD2. After removal of 6 bases from V and 8 bases from J, the junction contained 12 bases not matched to a gene. The CDR3 sequence is 15 residues long. Germline V CDR1 and CDR2: KGHSH, LQKENI. The CDR3 nucleotides read TGTGCCAGCTCGATAGCGGGGACCTCATACGATGAGCAGTTCTTC. Protein: CASSIAGTSYDEQFF.

Comments on this clonotype: A read error is possible here, since a much larger clone lies one base away. The CDR3 is CACSLTGTRNYEQYF. The CDR3 coding sequence is TGTGCCTGCAGTTTAACCGGGACTAGAAACTACGAGCAGTACTTC. The chain employs TRBV12-3 or TRBV12-4 and TRBJ2-7; 8 bases match TRBD2. The CDR3 has 15 amino acids.

This clonotype was found many times. This rearrangement joins TRBV29-1 to TRBJ2-3; D may be TRBD1 (5 bases). Per germline, CDR1 SQVTM and CDR2 ANQGSEA. Trimming cost V 4 bases and J 6 bases, with 11 bases left between them. There are 12 residues in the CDR3. This chain's CDR3 is CSVVGVLDTQYF. For the CDR3, the DNA is TGCAGCGTTGTAGGGGTTTTGGATACGCAGTATTTT.

V and J are TRBV6-6 and TRBJ1-1; 8 bases align to TRBD1. The CDR3 runs 15 residues. Germline V gene lookup returns CDR1 MNHNY and CDR2 SVGAGI (reference sequence). J lost 4 bases, V lost 5 bases, and 9 bases had no gene match. The CDR3 spells CASSDPGQEFTEAFF. CDR3 nucleotides: TGTGCCAGCAGTGACCCGGGACAGGAGTTCACTGAAGCTTTCTTT.

On this clonotype itself: A clone one base away is much larger, so this may be a read error. The CDR3 does not close with the conserved phenylalanine or tryptophan, likely indicating a read error. This chain links TRBV29-1 with TRBJ1-5; 7 bases align to TRBD1. The CDR3 sequence is 17 residues long. Germline loops: CDR1 SQVTM, CDR2 ANQGSEA. The CDR3 protein is CSVQDRDDGWGNQPQHY. CDR3 nucleotide sequence: TGCAGCGTTCAAGACAGGGATGATGGTTGGGGCAATCAGCCCCAGCATTAT.

This chain joins TRBV30 and TRBJ2-7; maybe TRBD1 (6 bases). The V gene's germline CDR1 is GTSNPN and CDR2 SVGIG (reference sequence). The V end lost 0 bases, the J end lost 3 bases, and 15 bases lay between the germline ends. The CDR3 has 15 residues. CDR3 sequence (DNA): TGTGCCTGGAGTGTAGGGACAAGGGGCTTCTACGAGCAGTACTTC. It specifies CAWSVGTRGFYEQYF. The full variable domain, completed using reference TRBV30 and TRBJ2-7, is SQTIHQWPATLVQPVGSPLSLECTVEGTSNPNLYWYRQAAGRGLQLLFYSVGIGQISSEVPQNLSASRPQDRQFILSSKKLLLSDSGFYLCAWSVGTRGFYEQYFGPGTRLTVT.

In the case of this clonotype: This clone may be a read error of a much larger clone one base away. This rearrangement joins TRBV6-5 to TRBJ1-2, with a possible D match to TRBD1 (6 bases). This CDR3 has 18 residues. Trimming shortened V by 5 bases and J by 8 bases, and 30 bases separated the two germline ends. Germline CDR1 MNHEY, CDR2 SVGAGI. In DNA form, the CDR3 reads TGTGCCAGCAGTCTAGCGTTGCAGTCGGGACACCGAATCGGAGGCTACACCTTC. Protein: CASSLALQSGHRIGGYTF.

This clonotype came up many times. Sequence at one end of the junction differs from germline and may be a read error. The chain combines TRBV29-1 with TRBJ2-1; 9 bases agree with TRBD2. CDR3 length: 12 residues. In germline, CDR1 is SQVTM, CDR2 ANQGSEA. The CDR3 loop is CSVEEGAGGPIF. CDR3 sequence (DNA): TGCAGCGTTGAAGAAGGAGCGGGGGGTCCCATCTTC.

A remark on this clonotype: This may arise from a read error, as a much more abundant clone is one base away. V and J are TRBV12-3 or TRBV12-4 and TRBJ1-5; D gene unclear. This CDR3 comprises 13 residues. In DNA, the CDR3 is TGTGCCAGCAGTATGGGCAGCAATCGGCCCCAGCATTTT. Protein product: CASSMGSNRPQHF.

The sample holds many counts of this clonotype. V gene TRBV11-3 combines with J gene TRBJ2-1; 12 bases fit TRBD2. V trimming: 5 bases; J trimming: 10 bases; junction bases outside the gene matches: 12. CDR1 and CDR2 from the germline V gene are SGHNT and YENEEA. There are 16 residues in the CDR3. CDR3 sequence reads: CASSQAASGRAEEQFF. CDR3 nucleotide sequence: TGTGCCAGCAGCCAAGCGGCTAGCGGGAGGGCCGAAGAGCAGTTCTTC. The full variable domain, rest sourced from reference TRBV11-3 and TRBJ2-1, is EAGVVQSPRYKIIEKKQPVAFWCNPISGHNTLYWYLQNLGQGPELLIRYENEEAVDDSQLPKDRFSAERLKGVDSTLKIQPAELGDSAVYLCASSQAASGRAEEQFFGPGTRLTVL.

With regard to this clonotype: It is likely a read error, because the conserved phenylalanine at the end of the CDR3 is missing. The chain employs TRBV11-2 and TRBJ1-1; the D is unclear. Germline lookup yields CDR1 SGHAT and CDR2 FQNNGV. The CDR3 has 13 residues. In nucleotides, the CDR3 is TGTACCAGCAGCCTAGATGGAGGCACTGAAGCTTTCTTA. This gives the protein CTSSLDGGTEAFL.

Turning to this clonotype: Relative to the germline gene, one junction end is altered; a read error may explain this. This chain links TRBV11-1 with TRBJ2-3; D call uncertain. Germline CDR1 SGHAT, CDR2 FQDESV (reference sequence). This CDR3 has 12 residues. The CDR3 spells CTSSLGWDTQYF. The CDR3 DNA follows: TGTACCAGCAGCCTCGGGTGGGATACGCAGTATTTT.

Many counts were recorded for this clonotype. The chain is built from TRBV12-3 or TRBV12-4 and TRBJ2-7; D is ambiguous. V lost 3 bases, J lost 6 bases, and 24 bases lay in between. The CDR3 covers 17 residues. In DNA, the CDR3 is TGTGCCAGCAGTTTCCCAACAACATGTAGTCGTGGGCGCGAGCAGTACTTC. Amino acid sequence: CASSFPTTCSRGREQYF.

As concerns this clonotype: At one boundary the junction diverges from the germline segment, which might be a read error. The chain joins TRBV4-1 to TRBJ2-1; weak D call: TRBD2 (5 bases). This CDR3 comprises 14 residues. The germline V gene has CDR1 MGHRA and CDR2 YSYEKL. CDR3 protein: CASSQGATEDEQLF. CDR3 DNA: TGCGCCAGCAGCCAAGGGGCAACGGAGGATGAGCAGCTCTTC.

Remarks on this clonotype: Germline is not matched at one junction end, which may reflect a read error. The rearrangement uses TRBV6-1 and TRBJ1-1; D uncertain. Germline-derived CDR1 and CDR2 are MNHNS and SASEGT. The CDR3 extends over 14 amino acids. The CDR3 loop is CDSNDTRTITEAFF. CDR3 nucleotides: TGTGACAGCAATGATACAAGGACGATCACTGAAGCTTTCTTT.

Here the CDR3 reads CAISTDGGETQYF. CDR3 sequence (DNA): TGTGCCATCAGTACAGACGGAGGTGAGACCCAGTACTTC. The genes are TRBV10-3 and TRBJ2-5; perhaps TRBD2 as D (5 bases). The V and J ends lost 5 bases and 5 bases respectively, with 12 bases between them. The CDR3 is 13 amino acids. Germline V gene lookup returns CDR1 ENHRY and CDR2 SYGVKD.